The next 18 T cell receptor beta chains were all read from a single sample in a study of OX40 agonist ivuxolimab in advanced cancers. Sequencing used immunoSEQ multiplex PCR; TCRdb keeps in-frame clones, though not all of them. The sample holds roughly 61,000 clones, about 83% seen once. The input for sequencing was CD4+ or CD8+ T cells sorted from blood, taken in a trial of the OX40 agonist ivuxolimab. These TCRs come from an adult with an advanced solid tumor such as melanoma, head and neck, liver or kidney cancer.

This clone was recorded only once. The V and J genes are TRBV18 and TRBJ2-2; TRBD1 matches 10 bases. Germline lookup yields CDR1 KGHSH and CDR2 LQKENI. V shed 3 bases, J shed 4 bases, and the junction held 2 bases outside the gene matches. CDR3 length: 15 residues. This CDR3 reads CASSPRTGGTGELFF. As DNA, the CDR3 is TGTGCCAGCTCACCGCGGACAGGGGGCACCGGGGAGCTGTTTTTT.

This chain joins TRBV5-1 and TRBJ1-2; D remains ambiguous. From germline, CDR1 is SGHRS and CDR2 YFSETQ. The CDR3 contains 16 residues. Between the trimmed V and J ends, which lost 1 base and 8 bases, there was a span of 21 bases. The DNA of the CDR3 is TGCGCCAGCAGCTTGAACCCCGGGGTGGGCCAGAACGGCTACACCTTC. Translating gives CASSLNPGVGQNGYTF.

The chain couples TRBV7-8 to TRBJ1-2; 8 bases align to TRBD1. V shed 4 bases and J 2 bases; nucleotides not matched to a gene: 15. Looked up from germline, CDR1 is SGHVS and CDR2 is FQNEAQ. The CDR3 is 18 amino acids. CDR3: CASSSRPTTGGHNYGYTF. The CDR3 DNA reads as TGTGCCAGCAGCTCCCGCCCGACTACAGGGGGGCACAACTATGGCTACACCTTC.

This clone came up a few times. The chain recombines TRBV9 with TRBJ1-1; possibly TRBD1 for D (5 bases). The ends were cut back, 4 bases at V and 4 bases at J, with 14 bases in the middle. There are 14 residues in the CDR3. Germline V gives CDR1 SGDLS, CDR2 YYNGEE. The CDR3 sequence is CASSSRPGTTEAFF. The CDR3, as DNA: TGTGCCAGCAGCTCTCGGCCAGGGACCACTGAAGCTTTCTTT.

The rearrangement uses TRBV5-4 and TRBJ1-4, with unresolved D. CDR1 is SGHNT and CDR2 is YYREEE in the germline V gene (reference sequence). V was pared by 5 bases and J by 8 bases, with 10 bases between. The CDR3 loop spans 12 amino acids. The CDR3 sequence: CASSSGGEKLFF. The CDR3 coding sequence is TGTGCCAGCAGTTCCGGCGGCGAAAAACTGTTTTTT.

This clone was counted only a few times. This chain joins TRBV9 and TRBJ2-7, with D perhaps TRBD2 (5 bases). Germline V gives CDR1 SGDLS, CDR2 YYNGEE. Trimming shortened V by 0 bases and J by 6 bases, and 7 bases separated the two germline ends. The CDR3 has 12 residues. CDR3 region: CASSVGRTEQYF. The CDR3 nucleotides are TGTGCCAGCAGCGTAGGGAGGACCGAGCAGTACTTC.

The chain uses TRBV5-6 and TRBJ2-7; 8 bases match TRBD2. The CDR3 has 16 amino acids. V gave up 1 base and J gave up 8 bases; unmatched junction bases: 14. Looked up from germline, CDR1 is SGHDT and CDR2 is YYEEEE. The CDR3 nucleotides read TGTGCCAGCAGCTTGCCGCGCGGAGCGGGAGAAAAGAAGCAGTACTTC. It encodes CASSLPRGAGEKKQYF.

The chain uses TRBV10-3 and TRBJ2-3; maybe TRBD2 (6 bases). Germline V gene lookup returns CDR1 ENHRY and CDR2 SYGVKD. The CDR3 runs 12 residues. Trimming stripped 8 bases from V and 3 bases from J, with 9 bases between. The CDR3 DNA reads as TGTGCCATCGGGACTGCTACAGATACGCAGTATTTT. This encodes CAIGTATDTQYF.

This chain uses TRBV19 with TRBJ1-4; D remains unclear. V was shortened by 1 base and J by 8 bases, with 8 bases between the two germline ends. Germline CDR1 is LNHDA and CDR2 is SQIVND (reference sequence). The CDR3 extends over 13 amino acids. The CDR3 protein is CASSIAVGEKLFF. CDR3 coding DNA: TGTGCCAGTAGTATAGCCGTTGGGGAAAAACTGTTTTTT. The complete variable domain, with remaining parts taken from reference TRBV19 and TRBJ1-4, reads DGGITQSPKYLFRKEGQNVTLSCEQNLNHDAMYWYRQDPGQGLRLIYYSQIVNDFQKGDIAEGYSVSREKKESFPLTVTSAQKNPTAFYLCASSIAVGEKLFFGSGTQLSVL.

The chain combines TRBV7-9 with TRBJ2-2, with 7 bases aligning to TRBD1. The J segment lost 2 bases and the V segment lost 5 bases, leaving 8 bases of the junction unmatched. The CDR3 contains 16 residues. Germline assignment: CDR1 SEHNR and CDR2 FQNEAQ (reference sequence). CDR3 amino acids: CASSRMTGINTGELFF. CDR3 bases: TGTGCCAGCAGCCGTATGACAGGGATTAACACCGGGGAGCTGTTTTTT. Combining the CDR3 with reference TRBV7-9 and TRBJ2-2 gives the whole variable domain DTGVSQNPRHKITKRGQNVTFRCDPISEHNRLYWYRQTLGQGPEFLTYFQNEAQLEKSRLLSDRFSAERPKGSFSTLEIQRTEQGDSAMYLCASSRMTGINTGELFFGEGSRLTVL.

The chain is built from TRBV6-1 and TRBJ1-5; tentative D call: TRBD1 (5 bases). Trimming shortened V by 0 bases and J by 7 bases, and 16 bases separated the two germline ends. CDR1 and CDR2 (germline): MNHNS, SASEGT. The CDR3 runs to 16 residues. In DNA, the CDR3 is TGTGCCAGCAGTGAAGCTAGGTCGCAGGGCAGCCAGCCCCAGCATTTT. Translated: CASSEARSQGSQPQHF.

This chain joins TRBV12-5 and TRBJ2-5, with 7 bases lining up with TRBD1. Germline V gives CDR1 LGHNT, CDR2 FRNRAP. V lost 3 bases, J lost 5 bases, and 6 bases stayed unmatched. CDR3 length: 14 residues. CDR3 residues: CASGFDRVQETQYF. In nucleotides, the CDR3 is TGTGCTAGTGGTTTTGACAGGGTACAGGAGACCCAGTACTTC. Drawing the rest from reference TRBV12-5 and TRBJ2-5, the complete variable domain is DARVTQTPRHKVTEMGQEVTMRCQPILGHNTVFWYRQTMMQGLELLAYFRNRAPLDDSGMPKDRFSAEMPDATLATLKIQPSEPRDSAVYFCASGFDRVQETQYFGPGTRLLVL.

The rearrangement joins TRBV7-3 to TRBJ2-2, with D uncertain. Germline CDR1 and CDR2: SGHTA and FQGTGA. Trimming removed 2 bases at V and 6 bases at J, with 4 bases between. This CDR3 has 12 residues. The DNA for the CDR3 is TGTGCCAGCAGCTTACCCCCCGGGGAGCTGTTTTTT. Protein product: CASSLPPGELFF.

The chain employs TRBV5-1 and TRBJ1-2; D is undetermined. CDR1 and CDR2 from the germline V gene are SGHRS and YFSETQ. The length of the CDR3 is 15 residues. V was pared by 0 bases and J by 0 bases, with 9 bases between. The CDR3 coding sequence is TGCGCCAGCAGCTTGGCAGGTTCGCCTAACTATGGCTACACCTTC. Residues: CASSLAGSPNYGYTF. The full variable domain, with the rest looked up from reference TRBV5-1 and TRBJ1-2, is KAGVTQTPRYLIKTRGQQVTLSCSPISGHRSVSWYQQTPGQGLQFLFEYFSETQRNKGNFPGRFSGRQFSNSRSEMNVSTLELGDSALYLCASSLAGSPNYGYTFGSGTRLTVV.

In its sample, this clone was seen a few times. The CDR3 region has the DNA TGTGCCAGCAGCAGACAGGAGGAAACGCAGTATTTT. It specifies CASSRQEETQYF. This sequence joins TRBV9 and TRBJ2-3; TRBD1 is a possible D gene (6 bases). Trimming removed 4 bases from V and 9 bases from J, with 12 bases in between. Germline V gene data show CDR1 as SGDLS and CDR2 as YYNGEE. The CDR3 contains 12 residues.

Only a few counts were recorded for this clone. The rearrangement uses TRBV19 and TRBJ2-2; 11 bases agree with TRBD2. Germline-derived CDR1 and CDR2 are LNHDA and SQIVND (reference sequence). The CDR3 has 15 amino acids. The J segment lost 4 bases and the V segment lost 4 bases, leaving 2 bases of the junction unmatched. The CDR3 nucleotides are TGTGCCAGTAGTACACTAGCGGGGGCCACCGGGGAGCTGTTTTTT. Encoded protein: CASSTLAGATGELFF. The entire variable domain, with the rest obtained from reference TRBV19 and TRBJ2-2, is as follows: DGGITQSPKYLFRKEGQNVTLSCEQNLNHDAMYWYRQDPGQGLRLIYYSQIVNDFQKGDIAEGYSVSREKKESFPLTVTSAQKNPTAFYLCASSTLAGATGELFFGEGSRLTVL.

This clone was observed a few times. The CDR3 coding sequence is TGCGCCAGCAGCCAAGGAGGGGGCGTTACCAATCAGCCCCAGCATTTT. This encodes CASSQGGGVTNQPQHF. The gene calls are TRBV4-1 and TRBJ1-5; 7 bases fit TRBD1. CDR3 length: 16 amino acids. Germline-derived CDR1 and CDR2 are MGHRA and YSYEKL. V lost 1 base and J lost 3; bases outside the gene matches: 6.

V is TRBV5-4 and J is TRBJ1-1, with a tentative D call TRBD1 (5 bases). The germline V and J ends were trimmed by 1 base and 6 bases, with 13 bases remaining between them. The CDR3 length is 14 residues. Germline V gene lookup returns CDR1 SGHNT and CDR2 YYREEE (reference sequence). The CDR3 DNA reads TGTGCCAGCAGCTTGAGGGGAATCGACGCTGAAGCTTTCTTT. Protein: CASSLRGIDAEAFF.